These 17 T cell receptor beta chains originate from one sample sequenced in a study of cytomegalovirus exposure and HLA in healthy donors. Assay: immunoSEQ multiplex PCR; the TCRdb copy retains only in-frame clones and omits some. The table lists some 160,000 clones, 80% to 95% of them singletons. Material for sequencing was PBMCs. The receptors were gathered from a man between 18 and 35 years old in good health and CMV-seronegative.

In this sample, this clone turned up a few times. This sequence joins TRBV21-1 and TRBJ2-7; TRBD1, the table's D call, was not compared with the DNA. TRBV21-1 is recorded as a pseudogene. This CDR3 is built from 16 residues. The CDR3 reads CASSQGTGEASYEQYV. Written as DNA, the CDR3 is TGTGCCAGCAGCCAAGGGACAGGGGAAGCCTCCTACGAGCAGTACGTC.

The CDR3 nucleotides read TGTGCCAGCAGCTCCGACAGGGGGCCAAATGAAAAACTGTTTTTT. Translation gives CASSSDRGPNEKLFF. The chain joins TRBV11-2 to TRBJ1-4, with 10 nucleotides matching TRBD1. The germline gives CDR1 SGHAT, CDR2 FQNNGV. Trimming cost V 4 bases and J 5 bases; bases outside gene matches: 4. CDR3 size: 15 residues.

J is TRBJ2-7 and V is TRBV5-4; D might be TRBD2 (6 bases). Trimming stripped 4 bases from V and 0 bases from J, with 14 bases between. Germline values: CDR1 SGHNT, CDR2 YYREEE (reference sequence). The CDR3 runs to 15 residues. CDR3 in amino acids: CASSGGTSGSYEQYF. The CDR3 DNA reads as TGTGCCAGCAGCGGGGGGACCAGCGGCTCCTACGAGCAGTACTTC.

The rearrangement joins TRBV10-3 to TRBJ2-3; D ambiguous. This CDR3 spans 13 amino acids. Germline V gives CDR1 ENHRY, CDR2 SYGVKD. Trimming took off 10 bases at V and 2 bases at J, with 13 bases between the two ends. Written as DNA, the CDR3 is TGTGCCACCAGAACCCCACTCACAGATACGCAGTATTTT. It is translated as CATRTPLTDTQYF.

V and J are TRBV5-1 and TRBJ2-1; the match to TRBD2 covers 8 bases. The V gene's germline CDR1 is SGHRS and CDR2 YFSETQ. Trimming took 0 bases from V and 9 from J; bases not matched to a gene: 8. This CDR3 comprises 15 residues. CDR3 sequence reads: CASSLALAGRGEQFF. The CDR3 DNA reads TGCGCCAGCAGCTTGGCTCTAGCGGGCCGCGGTGAGCAGTTCTTC. The complete variable domain, with remaining parts taken from reference TRBV5-1 and TRBJ2-1, reads KAGVTQTPRYLIKTRGQQVTLSCSPISGHRSVSWYQQTPGQGLQFLFEYFSETQRNKGNFPGRFSGRQFSNSRSEMNVSTLELGDSALYLCASSLALAGRGEQFFGPGTRLTVL.

V usage is TRBV6-6 and J usage is TRBJ2-5, with TRBD2 identical over 8 bases. The CDR3 loop spans 15 amino acids. V gave up 2 bases and J gave up 3 bases; unmatched junction bases: 5. Germline CDR1 is MNHNY and CDR2 is SVGAGI (reference sequence). The CDR3 DNA is TGTGCCAGCAGTTACCGGGCGGGAGGCAAAGAGACCCAGTACTTC. Residues: CASSYRAGGKETQYF.

The chain couples TRBV2 to TRBJ2-7; 7 bases are shared with TRBD1. The germline V gene encodes CDR1 SNHLY and CDR2 FYNNEI. The trim removed 4 bases at V and 4 bases at J, leaving 7 bases unmatched. The CDR3 length is 14 residues. The DNA of the CDR3 is TGTGCCAGCAGTGCCCAACAGGGGTTATACGAGCAGTACTTC. Translating it yields CASSAQQGLYEQYF.

The chain combines TRBV10-3 with TRBJ1-1, with D tentatively TRBD1 (5 bases). CDR1 is ENHRY and CDR2 is SYGVKD in the germline V gene. CDR3 length: 14 residues. Trimming pared 2 bases from V and 0 bases from J, leaving 7 bases between. The CDR3 region has the DNA TGTGCCATCAGTGAGGACAGCCTGAACACTGAAGCTTTCTTT. Translation: CAISEDSLNTEAFF.

The chain joins TRBV10-3 to TRBJ2-7, with TRBD1 identical over 8 bases. V was clipped by 2 bases and J by 7 bases; unmatched bases: 7. Germline CDR1 is ENHRY and CDR2 is SYGVKD. CDR3 length: 14 residues. CDR3 residues: CAISEDRGGWEQYF. CDR3 in DNA: TGTGCCATCAGTGAGGACAGGGGAGGATGGGAGCAGTACTTC.

For the CDR3, the DNA is TGTGCCAGCTCGGGACAGGGTGGACTCGGGGGTGGCTACACCTTC. This encodes CASSGQGGLGGGYTF. The chain is built from TRBV9 and TRBJ1-2; 9 bases are shared with TRBD1. With 7 bases clipped from V and 7 bases from J, the junction kept 14 bases outside the gene matches. This CDR3 has 15 amino acids. Germline V CDR1 and CDR2: SGDLS, YYNGEE.

V usage is TRBV19 and J usage is TRBJ2-1; the match to TRBD2 covers 10 bases. The V segment lost 5 bases and the J segment 8 bases; nucleotides outside the gene matches: 6. The CDR3 sequence is 14 residues long. The germline V gene encodes CDR1 LNHDA and CDR2 SQIVND (reference sequence). The CDR3 loop is CASSWASGGYEQFF. The CDR3 nucleotides are TGTGCCAGTAGTTGGGCTAGCGGGGGATATGAGCAGTTCTTC.

The J gene is TRBJ2-7, the V gene TRBV7-6, with 7 nucleotides matching TRBD2. The germline V gene has CDR1 SGHVS and CDR2 FNYEAQ. This CDR3 contains 14 residues. J was trimmed by 1 base and V by 3 bases; bases with no gene match: 3. CDR3 sequence reads: CASSFVGGSYEQYF. For the CDR3, the DNA is TGTGCCAGCAGCTTCGTGGGGGGGTCCTACGAGCAGTACTTC.

The chain carries TRBV27 and TRBJ1-1; D remains ambiguous. The CDR3 sequence is 13 residues long. Trimming shortened V by 4 bases and J by 0 bases, and 6 bases separated the two germline ends. Looked up from germline, CDR1 is MNHEY and CDR2 is SMNVEV (reference sequence). The CDR3 loop reads CASSSLVNTEAFF. The CDR3 DNA reads as TGTGCCAGCAGTTCCCTTGTGAACACTGAAGCTTTCTTT.

The chain recombines TRBV11-1 with TRBJ2-3; 11 nucleotides line up with TRBD2. From germline, CDR1 is SGHAT and CDR2 FQDESV (reference sequence). There are 16 residues in the CDR3. Trimming took 6 bases from V and 4 from J; bases not matched to a gene: 9. CDR3 nucleotides: TGTGCCAGCAGAAATAGCGGGGGGGCCGGGGCAGATACGCAGTATTTT. Its translation: CASRNSGGAGADTQYF.

This rearrangement joins TRBV13 to TRBJ2-1, with TRBD2 matching over 7 bases. Germline V CDR1 and CDR2: PRHDT, FYEKMQ (reference sequence). V gave up 5 bases and J gave up 4 bases; unmatched junction bases: 11. CDR3 length: 16 residues. The CDR3 spells CASSPRGGLGYNEQFF. Here the CDR3 DNA reads TGTGCCAGCAGCCCTCGCGGGGGACTCGGATACAATGAGCAGTTCTTC.

The rearrangement links TRBV5-1 to TRBJ1-1, with 10 nucleotides matching TRBD1. Germline V gene lookup returns CDR1 SGHRS and CDR2 YFSETQ. V shed 4 bases, J shed 5 bases, and the junction held 5 bases outside the gene matches. The CDR3 contains 14 residues. The chain's CDR3 is CASSRTGGRTEAFF. CDR3 coding DNA: TGCGCCAGCAGCCGGACAGGGGGAAGGACTGAAGCTTTCTTT.

This clone was observed a single time. The chain combines TRBV29-1 with TRBJ2-3, with TRBD1 identical over 8 bases. The CDR3 consists of 13 residues. Germline CDR1 SQVTM, CDR2 ANQGSEA. V trimming: 7 bases; J trimming: 2 bases; junction bases outside the gene matches: 5. The CDR3 bases are TGCAGCGGGACAGGGAGAAACACAGATACGCAGTATTTT. Encoded protein: CSGTGRNTDTQYF.